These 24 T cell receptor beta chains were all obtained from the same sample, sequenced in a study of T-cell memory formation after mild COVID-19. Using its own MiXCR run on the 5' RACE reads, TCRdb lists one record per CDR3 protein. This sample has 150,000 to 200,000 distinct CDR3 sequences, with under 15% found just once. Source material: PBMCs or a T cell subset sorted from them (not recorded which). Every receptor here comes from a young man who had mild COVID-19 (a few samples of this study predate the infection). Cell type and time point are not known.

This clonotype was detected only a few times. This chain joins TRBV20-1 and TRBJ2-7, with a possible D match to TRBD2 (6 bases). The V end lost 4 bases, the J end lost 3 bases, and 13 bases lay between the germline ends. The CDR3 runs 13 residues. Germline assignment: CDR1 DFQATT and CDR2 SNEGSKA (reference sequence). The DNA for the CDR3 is TGCAGTGCTAAATTCGGGAGAGACTACGAGCAGTACTTC. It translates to CSAKFGRDYEQYF.

This CDR3 reads CAARGSGNTIYF. For the CDR3, the DNA is TGTGCCGCCCGGGGTTCTGGAAACACCATATATTTT. V usage is TRBV24-1 and J usage is TRBJ1-3; D is undetermined. The CDR3 extends over 12 amino acids. V lost 12 bases, J lost 1 base, and 9 bases lay in between. Per the germline V gene, CDR1 is KGHDR and CDR2 is SFDVKD.

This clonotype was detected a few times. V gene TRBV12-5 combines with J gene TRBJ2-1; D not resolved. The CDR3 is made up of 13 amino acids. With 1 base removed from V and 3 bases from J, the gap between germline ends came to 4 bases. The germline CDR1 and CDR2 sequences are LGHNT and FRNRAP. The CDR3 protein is CASGLGSYNEQFF. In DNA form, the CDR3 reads TGTGCTAGTGGTTTGGGTAGCTACAATGAGCAGTTCTTC.

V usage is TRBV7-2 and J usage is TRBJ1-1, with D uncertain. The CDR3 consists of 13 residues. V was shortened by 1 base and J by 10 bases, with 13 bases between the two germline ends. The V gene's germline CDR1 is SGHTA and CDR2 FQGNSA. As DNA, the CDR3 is TGTGCCAGCAGCTTAGAGCCGGAGTTAGCAGCTTTCTTT. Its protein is CASSLEPELAAFF. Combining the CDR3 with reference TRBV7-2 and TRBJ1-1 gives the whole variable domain GAGVSQSPSNKVTEKGKDVELRCDPISGHTALYWYRQSLGQGLEFLIYFQGNSAPDKSGLPSDRFSAERTGGSVSTLTIQRTQQEDSAVYLCASSLEPELAAFFGQGTRLTVV.

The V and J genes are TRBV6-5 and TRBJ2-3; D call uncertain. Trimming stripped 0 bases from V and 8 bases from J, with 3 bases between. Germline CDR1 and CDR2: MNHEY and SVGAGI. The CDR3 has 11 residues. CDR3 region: CASSYSFTQYF. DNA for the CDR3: TGTGCCAGCAGTTACTCTTTTACGCAGTATTTT.

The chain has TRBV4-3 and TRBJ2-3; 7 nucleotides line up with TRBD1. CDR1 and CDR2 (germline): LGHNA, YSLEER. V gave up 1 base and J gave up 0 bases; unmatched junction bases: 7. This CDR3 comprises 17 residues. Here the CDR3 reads CASSQGPTGASTDTQYF. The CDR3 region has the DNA TGCGCCAGCAGCCAAGGTCCCACAGGGGCCAGCACAGATACGCAGTATTTT.

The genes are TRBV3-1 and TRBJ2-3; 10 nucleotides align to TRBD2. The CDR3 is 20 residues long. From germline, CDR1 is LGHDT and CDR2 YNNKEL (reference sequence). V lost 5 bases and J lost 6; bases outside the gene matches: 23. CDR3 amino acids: CASSKFQRGGILRFHDTQYF. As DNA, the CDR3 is TGTGCCAGCAGCAAATTTCAGCGGGGGGGCATTCTACGGTTCCACGATACGCAGTATTTT.

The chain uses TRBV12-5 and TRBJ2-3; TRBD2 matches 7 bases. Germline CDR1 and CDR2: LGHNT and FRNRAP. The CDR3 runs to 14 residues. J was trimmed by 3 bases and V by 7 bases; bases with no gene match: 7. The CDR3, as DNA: TGTGCTAGTGCCCGGCAGGGAGGGACAGATACGCAGTATTTT. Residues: CASARQGGTDTQYF.

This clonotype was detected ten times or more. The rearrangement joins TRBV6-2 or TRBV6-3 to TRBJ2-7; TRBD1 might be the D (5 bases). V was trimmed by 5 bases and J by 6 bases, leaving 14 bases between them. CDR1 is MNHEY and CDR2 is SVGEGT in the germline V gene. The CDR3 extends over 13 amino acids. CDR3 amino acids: CASSPPQGREQYF. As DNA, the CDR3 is TGTGCCAGCAGTCCCCCCCAGGGTCGCGAGCAGTACTTC.

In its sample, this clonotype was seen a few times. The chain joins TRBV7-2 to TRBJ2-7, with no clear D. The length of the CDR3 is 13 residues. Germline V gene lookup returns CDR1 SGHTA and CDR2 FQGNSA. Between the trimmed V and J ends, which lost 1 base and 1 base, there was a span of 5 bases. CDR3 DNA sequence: TGTGCCAGCAGCTTAGTCCAGTCCTACGAGCAGTACTTC. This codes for CASSLVQSYEQYF.

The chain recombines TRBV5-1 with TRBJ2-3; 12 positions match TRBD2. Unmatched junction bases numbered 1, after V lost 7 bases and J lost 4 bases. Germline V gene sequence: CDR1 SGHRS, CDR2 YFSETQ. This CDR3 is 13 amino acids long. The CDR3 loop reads CASWTSGADTQYF. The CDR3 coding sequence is TGCGCCAGCTGGACTAGCGGGGCAGATACGCAGTATTTT.

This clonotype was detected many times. As DNA, the CDR3 is TGTGCCAGCAGTTTCCCGGGGAGCAACACTGAAGCTTTCTTT. As protein: CASSFPGSNTEAFF. The J gene is TRBJ1-1, the V gene TRBV12-3 or TRBV12-4; no clear D gene. Trimming shortened V by 3 bases and J by 2 bases, and 10 bases separated the two germline ends. The CDR3 consists of 14 residues.

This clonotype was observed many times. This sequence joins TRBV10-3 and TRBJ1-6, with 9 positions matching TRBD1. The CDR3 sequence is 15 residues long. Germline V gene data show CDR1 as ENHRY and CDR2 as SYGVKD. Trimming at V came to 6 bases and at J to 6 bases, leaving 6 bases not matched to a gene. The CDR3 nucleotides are TGTGCCATCAGAAAACCGGGACAGGGTAATTCACCCCTCCACTTT. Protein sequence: CAIRKPGQGNSPLHF.

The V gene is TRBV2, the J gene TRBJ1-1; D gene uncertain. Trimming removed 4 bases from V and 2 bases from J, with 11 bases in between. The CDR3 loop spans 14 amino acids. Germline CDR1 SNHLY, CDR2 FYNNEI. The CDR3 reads CASSVLRANTEAFF. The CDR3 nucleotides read TGTGCCAGCAGTGTTCTAAGGGCTAACACTGAAGCTTTCTTT.

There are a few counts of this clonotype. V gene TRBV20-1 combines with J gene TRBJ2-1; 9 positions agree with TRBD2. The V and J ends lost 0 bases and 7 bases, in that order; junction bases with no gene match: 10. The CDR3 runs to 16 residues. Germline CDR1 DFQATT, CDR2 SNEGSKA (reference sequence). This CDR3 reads CSARDPSGGRRNEQFF. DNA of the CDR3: TGCAGTGCTAGAGATCCCAGCGGGGGGCGTCGGAATGAGCAGTTCTTC.

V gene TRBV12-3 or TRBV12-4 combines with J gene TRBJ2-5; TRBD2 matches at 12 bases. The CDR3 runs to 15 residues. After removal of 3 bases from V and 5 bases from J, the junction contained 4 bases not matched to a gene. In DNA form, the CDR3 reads TGTGCCAGCAGTTTTGTGACTAGCGGGGGTGAGACCCAGTACTTC. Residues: CASSFVTSGGETQYF.

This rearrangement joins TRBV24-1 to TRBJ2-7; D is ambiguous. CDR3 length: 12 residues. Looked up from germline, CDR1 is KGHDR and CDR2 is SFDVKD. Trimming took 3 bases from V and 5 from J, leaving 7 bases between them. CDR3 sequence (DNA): TGTGCCACCAGTGATCCGCGACACGAGCAGTACGTC. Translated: CATSDPRHEQYV.

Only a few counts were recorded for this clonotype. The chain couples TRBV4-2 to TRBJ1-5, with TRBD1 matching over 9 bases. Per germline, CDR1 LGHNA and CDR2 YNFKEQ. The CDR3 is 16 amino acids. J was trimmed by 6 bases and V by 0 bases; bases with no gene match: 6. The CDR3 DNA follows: TGTGCCAGCAGCCAAGATCCACAGGGGGCGAGTCAGCCCCAGCATTTT. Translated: CASSQDPQGASQPQHF.

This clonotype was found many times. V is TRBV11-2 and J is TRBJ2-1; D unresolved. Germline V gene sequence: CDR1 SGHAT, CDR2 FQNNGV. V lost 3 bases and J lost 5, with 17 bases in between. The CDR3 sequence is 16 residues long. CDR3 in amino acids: CASSFVRSSKHNEQFF. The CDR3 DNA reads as TGTGCCAGCAGCTTTGTGCGGTCTTCAAAGCACAATGAGCAGTTCTTC.

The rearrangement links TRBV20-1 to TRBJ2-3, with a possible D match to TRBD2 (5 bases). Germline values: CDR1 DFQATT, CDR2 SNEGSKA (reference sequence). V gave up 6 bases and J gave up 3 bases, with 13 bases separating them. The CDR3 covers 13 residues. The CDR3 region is CSAVQGLTDTQYF. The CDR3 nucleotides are TGCAGTGCCGTACAAGGACTGACAGATACGCAGTATTTT.

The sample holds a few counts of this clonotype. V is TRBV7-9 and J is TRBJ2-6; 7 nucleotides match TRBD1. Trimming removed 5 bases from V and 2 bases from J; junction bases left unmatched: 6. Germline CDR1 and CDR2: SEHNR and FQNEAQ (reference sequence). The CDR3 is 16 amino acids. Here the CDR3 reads CASSALTGTGANVLTF. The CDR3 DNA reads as TGTGCCAGCAGCGCGCTGACAGGGACTGGGGCCAACGTCCTGACTTTC.

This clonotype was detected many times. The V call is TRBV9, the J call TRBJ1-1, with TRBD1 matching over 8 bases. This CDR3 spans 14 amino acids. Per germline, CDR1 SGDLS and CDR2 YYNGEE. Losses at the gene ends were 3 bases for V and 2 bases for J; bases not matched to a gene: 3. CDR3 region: CASSGTGGNTEAFF. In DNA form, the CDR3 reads TGTGCCAGCAGCGGTACAGGGGGTAACACTGAAGCTTTCTTT. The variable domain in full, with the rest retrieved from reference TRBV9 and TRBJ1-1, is DSGVTQTPKHLITATGQRVTLRCSPRSGDLSVYWYQQSLDQGLQFLIQYYNGEERAKGNILERFSAQQFPDLHSELNLSSLELGDSALYFCASSGTGGNTEAFFGQGTRLTVV.

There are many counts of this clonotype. CDR3 residues: CASSPRKKRIDSSTDTQYF. The CDR3 DNA reads TGTGCCAGCAGCCCAAGGAAGAAGCGGATAGACTCTAGCACAGATACGCAGTATTTT. The chain combines TRBV3-1 with TRBJ2-3; a possible D gene is TRBD2 (5 bases). Per germline, CDR1 LGHDT and CDR2 YNNKEL (reference sequence). This CDR3 has 19 amino acids. The V end lost 4 bases, the J end lost 0 bases, and 23 bases lay between the germline ends.

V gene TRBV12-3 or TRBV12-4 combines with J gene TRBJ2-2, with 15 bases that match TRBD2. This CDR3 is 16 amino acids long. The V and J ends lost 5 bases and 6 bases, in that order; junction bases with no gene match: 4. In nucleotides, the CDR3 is TGTGCCAGCAGTCAGGGACTAGCGGGGGGACCCGGGGAGCTGTTTTTT. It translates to CASSQGLAGGPGELFF.